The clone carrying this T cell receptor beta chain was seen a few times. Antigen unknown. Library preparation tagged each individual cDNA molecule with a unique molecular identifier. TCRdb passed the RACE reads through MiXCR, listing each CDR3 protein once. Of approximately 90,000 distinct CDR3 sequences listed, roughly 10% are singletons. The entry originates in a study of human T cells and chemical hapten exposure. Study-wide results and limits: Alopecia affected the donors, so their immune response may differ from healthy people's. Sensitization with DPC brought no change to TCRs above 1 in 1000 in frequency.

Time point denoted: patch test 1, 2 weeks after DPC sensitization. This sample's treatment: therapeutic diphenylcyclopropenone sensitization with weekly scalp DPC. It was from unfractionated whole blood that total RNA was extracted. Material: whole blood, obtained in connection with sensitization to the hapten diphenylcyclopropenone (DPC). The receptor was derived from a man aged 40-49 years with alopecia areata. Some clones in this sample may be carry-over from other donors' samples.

CDR3 in amino acids: CSAVRLAGASYEQYF. DNA of the CDR3: TGCAGTGCTGTACGACTAGCGGGAGCCTCCTACGAGCAGTACTTC. This chain joins TRBV20-1 and TRBJ2-7; TRBD2 agrees at 12 bases. Germline values: CDR1 DFQATT, CDR2 SNEGSKA (reference sequence). The CDR3 sequence is 15 residues long. The V segment lost 5 bases and the J segment 0 bases; nucleotides outside the gene matches: 5.